A single sample gave rise to the 22 T cell receptor beta chains below, sequenced in a study of T cell repertoires in cytomegalovirus infection (dated by TCRdb to about 2019). Their specific antigens are unknown. For sequencing, an Illumina HiSeq 1500 was employed. The raw public reads went through TCRdb reprocessing: fastp at Q25, MiXCR clone calling, in-frame beta chains kept. Every entry covers one CDR3 protein and lists the most common genes and DNA from its rows. This sample lists about 770,000 distinct CDR3 sequences; 25% to 35% were detected once. Less than 15% of the sample rests with the top ten. The treatment or condition tag for this specimen amounts to: in vitro stimulation with specific CMV peptide epitopes to enrich CMV-specific T cells. Sequencing used cultured CD8+ T cells from PBMCs, obtained from culture after CMV antigen stimulation. Source of these receptors: a human donor in good health (CMV status not recorded). Some clones in this sample may be carry-over from other donors' samples.

This clonotype was detected a few times. The chain is built from TRBV4-1 and TRBJ2-1, with D tentatively TRBD2 (6 bases). The CDR3 covers 15 residues. Trimming pared 9 bases from V and 0 bases from J, leaving 15 bases between. Germline assignment: CDR1 MGHRA and CDR2 YSYEKL. The chain's CDR3 is CASTYDGSSYNEQFF. The CDR3 DNA is TGCGCCAGTACCTATGACGGGAGCTCCTACAATGAGCAGTTCTTC.

This chain joins TRBV24-1 and TRBJ1-4; D is unclear. This CDR3 comprises 13 residues. The V and J ends lost 2 bases and 10 bases respectively, with 10 bases between them. Germline lookup yields CDR1 KGHDR and CDR2 SFDVKD. The CDR3 bases are TGTGCCACCAGTGATTCCACGGATGGAAAACTGTTTTTT. Protein: CATSDSTDGKLFF.

This clonotype appeared a single time. This could be a read error, since a much larger clone is one nucleotide away. V gene TRBV7-2 combines with J gene TRBJ2-3; D uncertain. The CDR3 runs to 13 residues. Germline values: CDR1 SGHTA, CDR2 FQGNSA. The CDR3 coding sequence is TGTGCCGGCAGCATATTGGGCCCAGATACGCAGTATTTT. Translation: CAGSILGPDTQYF. Together with reference TRBV7-2 and TRBJ2-3, the CDR3 gives the full variable domain: GAGVSQSPSNKVTEKGKDVELRCDPISGHTALYWYRQSLGQGLEFLIYFQGNSAPDKSGLPSDRFSAERTGGSVSTLTIQRTQQEDSAVYLCAGSILGPDTQYFGPGTRLTVL.

This clonotype has only a few counts. In DNA, the CDR3 is TGTGCCAGCAGTGAACTTCTAGGGGGAGATACGCAGTATTTT. Protein product: CASSELLGGDTQYF. The chain joins TRBV6-1 to TRBJ2-3, with D tentatively TRBD1 (6 bases). The CDR3 runs 14 residues. Germline V CDR1 and CDR2: MNHNS, SASEGT. The V and J ends lost 2 bases and 5 bases respectively, with 11 bases between them.

Only a few counts were recorded for this clonotype. The J gene is TRBJ1-1, the V gene TRBV7-9; D perhaps matches TRBD1 (6 bases). The CDR3 covers 13 residues. The V gene's germline CDR1 is SEHNR and CDR2 FQNEAQ (reference sequence). The germline V and J ends were trimmed by 6 bases and 6 bases, with 14 bases remaining between them. The CDR3 is CASRSTGGSEAFF. The CDR3 region has the DNA TGTGCCAGCAGATCAACGGGGGGCTCTGAAGCTTTCTTT.

This clonotype has only a few counts. The rearrangement uses TRBV24-1 and TRBJ1-1; D gene unclear. V was cut by 5 bases and J by 4 bases, with 10 bases left in between. This CDR3 is built from 13 residues. Per germline, CDR1 KGHDR and CDR2 SFDVKD. The DNA of the CDR3 is TGTGCCACCAGTGGGGCGGATAGCACTGAAGCTTTCTTT. Translating it yields CATSGADSTEAFF.

This clonotype came up once. The chain is built from TRBV9 and TRBJ2-3, with TRBD2 identical over 9 bases. Trimming cost V 4 bases and J 2 bases; bases outside gene matches: 11. The germline V gene has CDR1 SGDLS and CDR2 YYNGEE. This CDR3 contains 17 residues. The CDR3 region is CASSPRGSGGSTDTQYF. CDR3 sequence (DNA): TGTGCCAGCAGCCCTCGGGGTAGCGGGGGCTCCACAGATACGCAGTATTTT.

The V gene is TRBV6-2 or TRBV6-3, the J gene TRBJ1-5, with D unclear. Between the trimmed V and J ends, which lost 2 bases and 0 bases, there was a span of 8 bases. Per the germline V gene, CDR1 is MNHEY and CDR2 is SVGEGT. The length of the CDR3 is 15 residues. The CDR3 DNA is TGTGCCAGCAGTTACGGAATCCATAGCAATCAGCCCCAGCATTTT. Its protein is CASSYGIHSNQPQHF.

This clonotype has a handful of counts. The genes are TRBV7-2 and TRBJ2-7; maybe TRBD2 (5 bases). The CDR3 has 14 amino acids. Germline CDR1 SGHTA, CDR2 FQGNSA. Trimming removed 2 bases from V and 5 bases from J, with 13 bases in between. For the CDR3, the DNA is TGTGCCAGCAGCTTATTGGGGATCGGGGACGAGCAGTACGTC. Protein sequence: CASSLLGIGDEQYV.

The gene calls are TRBV6-2 or TRBV6-3 and TRBJ2-3; TRBD2 agrees at 12 bases. Germline V gene lookup returns CDR1 MNHEY and CDR2 SVGEGT. The CDR3 consists of 18 residues. After removal of 2 bases from V and 4 bases from J, the junction contained 10 bases not matched to a gene. The CDR3 DNA reads TGTGCCAGCAGTTACCCTTCTACTAGCGGGGGGAGGCCAGATACGCAGTATTTT. Its protein is CASSYPSTSGGRPDTQYF.

The rearrangement links TRBV5-1 to TRBJ2-2, with 8 bases lining up with TRBD1. Germline CDR1 is SGHRS and CDR2 is YFSETQ. The CDR3 length is 17 residues. The V gene end was trimmed by 3 bases and the J gene end by 6 bases; junction bases not matched to a gene: 13. CDR3 sequence (DNA): TGCGCCAGCAGCTACCGGACCGGGACAGGAAGCGCCGGGGAGCTGTTTTTT. Translation gives CASSYRTGTGSAGELFF.

The CDR3 sequence: CASSLSGGRGAMNTEAFF. The CDR3, as DNA: TGTGCCAGCAGCCTCTCCGGGGGAAGGGGCGCGATGAACACTGAAGCTTTCTTT. The rearrangement joins TRBV4-2 to TRBJ1-1, with a tentative D call TRBD1 (5 bases). The length of the CDR3 is 18 residues. V lost 4 bases and J lost 0, with 21 bases in between. Germline CDR1 LGHNA, CDR2 YNFKEQ.

The rearrangement joins TRBV6-6 to TRBJ2-6; D unresolved. Looked up from germline, CDR1 is MNHNY and CDR2 is SVGAGI (reference sequence). Trimming removed 2 bases at V and 4 bases at J, with 9 bases between. The CDR3 is 15 residues long. Written as DNA, the CDR3 is TGTGCCAGCAGTTACGATTGGTCCGGGGCCAACGTCCTGACTTTC. Encoded protein: CASSYDWSGANVLTF.

The chain couples TRBV19 to TRBJ1-1, with D possibly being TRBD1 (5 bases). Trimming pared 3 bases from V and 8 bases from J, leaving 16 bases between. Looked up from germline, CDR1 is LNHDA and CDR2 is SQIVND (reference sequence). The CDR3 is 14 residues long. The chain's CDR3 is CASSIILATAEAFF. The CDR3 coding sequence is TGTGCCAGTAGTATTATTCTAGCGACAGCCGAAGCTTTCTTT.

The chain couples TRBV6-1 to TRBJ1-2, with D possibly matching TRBD1 (5 bases). The CDR3 sequence is 12 residues long. The ends were cut back, 6 bases at V and 9 bases at J, with 14 bases in the middle. The germline V gene encodes CDR1 MNHNS and CDR2 SASEGT. In nucleotides, the CDR3 is TGTGCCAGCAGACAACCCAGGGATAGCTACACCTTC. Translation: CASRQPRDSYTF.

This clonotype appeared a single time. This rearrangement joins TRBV20-1 to TRBJ2-6, with 8 bases identical to TRBD2. With 0 bases clipped from V and 0 bases from J, the junction kept 10 bases outside the gene matches. This CDR3 region has 19 residues. Looked up from germline, CDR1 is DFQATT and CDR2 is SNEGSKA (reference sequence). CDR3 nucleotides: TGCAGTGCTAGAGATAAGGTAGCGGGGACGAGCTCTGGGGCCAACGTCCTGACTTTC. This codes for CSARDKVAGTSSGANVLTF.

The V call is TRBV4-1, the J call TRBJ1-1; D remains unclear. This CDR3 is built from 14 residues. Trimming cost V 3 bases and J 5 bases, with 13 bases left between them. CDR1 MGHRA and CDR2 YSYEKL come from the germline V gene. The CDR3 reads CASSHPTEGTEAFF. CDR3 DNA sequence: TGCGCCAGCAGCCACCCGACCGAGGGAACTGAAGCTTTCTTT.

A few counts support this clonotype. This chain connects TRBV10-3 to TRBJ2-5, with 7 bases identical to TRBD1. The ends lost 0 bases at V and 0 bases at J; junction bases unmatched: 7. The CDR3 is made up of 17 amino acids. CDR1 is ENHRY and CDR2 is SYGVKD in the germline V gene. The CDR3 is CAISESTSTGYQETQYF. In DNA, the CDR3 is TGTGCCATCAGTGAGTCTACTTCGACAGGGTACCAAGAGACCCAGTACTTC.

This clonotype was seen more than once but under ten times. The chain joins TRBV7-2 to TRBJ1-2, with TRBD1 matching 9 bases. The germline gives CDR1 SGHTA, CDR2 FQGNSA. The CDR3 sequence is 14 residues long. With 5 bases clipped from V and 3 bases from J, the junction kept 4 bases outside the gene matches. In DNA form, the CDR3 reads TGTGCCAGCAGCCGCACAGGGGGCTACTATGGCTACACCTTC. This sequence encodes CASSRTGGYYGYTF.

This clonotype has only a few counts. The chain carries TRBV15 and TRBJ2-5, with D perhaps given as TRBD1 or TRBD2 (5 bases each). Germline-derived CDR1 and CDR2 are LNHNV and YYDKDF (reference sequence). V was pared by 3 bases and J by 5 bases, with 13 bases between. This CDR3 region has 14 residues. The CDR3, as DNA: TGTGCCACCAGCAGGGGGACCCGGAGGGAGACCCAGTACTTC. Translated, it gives CATSRGTRRETQYF. Together with reference TRBV15 and TRBJ2-5, the CDR3 gives the full variable domain: DAMVIQNPRYQVTQFGKPVTLSCSQTLNHNVMYWYQQKSSQAPKLLFHYYDKDFNNEADTPDNFQSRRPNTSFCFLDIRSPGLGDTAMYLCATSRGTRRETQYFGPGTRLLVL.

V usage is TRBV2 and J usage is TRBJ1-2; no definite D call. The CDR3 covers 10 residues. Trimming removed 4 bases at V and 7 bases at J, with 4 bases between. Germline V gene lookup returns CDR1 SNHLY and CDR2 FYNNEI. The CDR3 sequence: CASSGFGYTF. The CDR3 region has the DNA TGTGCCAGCAGTGGGTTTGGCTACACCTTC.

In this sample, this clonotype turned up many times. The chain employs TRBV7-8 and TRBJ2-7; no definite D call. V was clipped by 1 base and J by 4 bases, with 11 bases between them. This CDR3 spans 14 amino acids. The V gene's germline CDR1 is SGHVS and CDR2 FQNEAQ. DNA for the CDR3: TGTGCCAGCAGCTTAGGGAAGGTCGGGTACGAGCAGTACGTC. As protein: CASSLGKVGYEQYV.